One and the same sample provided the 25 T cell receptor beta chains below, sequenced in a study of cytomegalovirus exposure and HLA in healthy donors. The PCR employed 60 Vbeta primers together with 13 Jbeta primers. Repertoires were generated with immunoSEQ multiplex PCR, while TCRdb's copy carries only in-frame clones and drops some. The sample has some 180,000 clones; around 80% are singletons. The sample comprised PBMCs. All receptors derive from a man aged 40-49 years in good health and CMV-seronegative.

The rearrangement uses TRBV2 and TRBJ1-2; possible D gene TRBD1, 5 bases. The V gene lost 2 bases and the J gene lost 6 bases, with 16 bases spanning the gap. This CDR3 is 15 amino acids long. Germline V lookup: CDR1 SNHLY, CDR2 FYNNEI. The CDR3 loop reads CASSEWVGAVDGYTF. CDR3 sequence (DNA): TGTGCCAGCAGTGAATGGGTTGGGGCAGTTGATGGCTACACCTTC.

This chain connects TRBV7-8 to TRBJ2-7; 8 bases are shared with TRBD2. The CDR3 has 16 residues. V trimming: 5 bases; J trimming: 6 bases; junction bases outside the gene matches: 15. The germline CDR1 and CDR2 sequences are SGHVS and FQNEAQ. CDR3 amino acids: CASSPNQAGATSEQYF. In DNA form, the CDR3 reads TGTGCCAGCAGCCCTAACCAAGCGGGAGCGACCTCCGAGCAGTACTTC.

The genes are TRBV27 and TRBJ2-1; 8 nucleotides line up with TRBD1. The germline gives CDR1 MNHEY, CDR2 SMNVEV (reference sequence). V was clipped by 8 bases and J by 0 bases; unmatched bases: 3. This CDR3 has 14 amino acids. The CDR3, as DNA: TGTGCCAGCGGTACAGGGGGCTCCTACAATGAGCAGTTCTTC. Translated, it gives CASGTGGSYNEQFF.

The chain couples TRBV30 to TRBJ1-1, with D hard to call. The CDR3 length is 15 residues. The germline V gene has CDR1 GTSNPN and CDR2 SVGIG (reference sequence). Trimming took 5 bases from V and 1 from J, leaving 17 bases between them. The CDR3 DNA reads TGTGCCTGGCCAAGGACCGGCGGGAGGAACACTGAAGCTTTCTTT. Amino acids: CAWPRTGGRNTEAFF.

This chain uses TRBV28 with TRBJ1-2; a weak D match, TRBD1 (6 bases). The CDR3 length is 16 residues. Germline V gives CDR1 MDHEN, CDR2 SYDVKM. Trimming removed 7 bases at V and 6 bases at J, with 24 bases between. The CDR3 coding sequence is TGTGCCAGCAAGGCGTCTTCCGGGACACTCAGAAATGGCTACACCTTC. It yields the protein CASKASSGTLRNGYTF.

This chain joins TRBV7-8 and TRBJ1-1; a possible D gene is TRBD1 (6 bases). V was cut by 7 bases and J by 0 bases, with 18 bases left in between. The CDR3 is made up of 16 amino acids. From germline, CDR1 is SGHVS and CDR2 FQNEAQ. Here the CDR3 reads CASNPLGGPMNTEAFF. The CDR3 nucleotides are TGTGCCAGCAACCCCCTGGGGGGGCCCATGAACACTGAAGCTTTCTTT.

J is TRBJ2-5 and V is TRBV7-6; the D gene is possibly TRBD2 (5 bases). Trimming removed 3 bases at V and 2 bases at J, with 16 bases between. Germline values: CDR1 SGHVS, CDR2 FNYEAQ. The CDR3 totals 16 residues. DNA for the CDR3: TGTGCCAGCAGCTTTTTCGGGGTCACCACTCAAGAGACCCAGTACTTC. This gives the protein CASSFFGVTTQETQYF.

A few counts support this clone. The chain carries TRBV7-2 and TRBJ2-3; D gene unclear. The CDR3 has 13 residues. CDR1 and CDR2 from the germline V gene are SGHTA and FQGNSA. Trimming shortened V by 2 bases and J by 3 bases, and 6 bases separated the two germline ends. CDR3 nucleotide sequence: TGTGCCAGCAGCTTATCACTTACAGATACGCAGTATTTT. Its translation: CASSLSLTDTQYF. Full variable domain (missing parts from reference TRBV7-2 and TRBJ2-3): GAGVSQSPSNKVTEKGKDVELRCDPISGHTALYWYRQSLGQGLEFLIYFQGNSAPDKSGLPSDRFSAERTGGSVSTLTIQRTQQEDSAVYLCASSLSLTDTQYFGPGTRLTVL.

The V and J genes are TRBV28 and TRBJ1-2, with a tentative D call TRBD1 (6 bases). Trimming left V 3 bases short and J 8 bases short, with 16 bases between. The CDR3 contains 14 residues. Looked up from germline, CDR1 is MDHEN and CDR2 is SYDVKM. The CDR3 sequence: CASSFNRARVGYTF. The DNA for the CDR3 is TGTGCCAGCAGTTTTAACAGGGCAAGGGTCGGCTACACCTTC.

The chain couples TRBV5-6 to TRBJ2-1; D remains ambiguous. V was trimmed by 0 bases and J by 7 bases, leaving 5 bases between them. Germline V gives CDR1 SGHDT, CDR2 YYEEEE. The CDR3 covers 12 residues. CDR3 in amino acids: CASSLVSNEQFF. CDR3 coding DNA: TGTGCCAGCAGCTTGGTTTCAAATGAGCAGTTCTTC. Full variable domain (outside the CDR3, taken from reference TRBV5-6 and TRBJ2-1): DAGVTQSPTHLIKTRGQQVTLRCSPKSGHDTVSWYQQALGQGPQFIFQYYEEEERQRGNFPDRFSGHQFPNYSSELNVNALLLGDSALYLCASSLVSNEQFFGPGTRLTVL.

V usage is TRBV6-5 and J usage is TRBJ2-7; tentative D call: TRBD2 (5 bases). This CDR3 has 13 amino acids. The ends were cut back, 7 bases at V and 2 bases at J, with 12 bases in the middle. Germline CDR1 MNHEY, CDR2 SVGAGI. The DNA of the CDR3 is TGTGCCAGCAAGAAACCGGGAACCTACGAGCAGTACTTC. It specifies CASKKPGTYEQYF.

The rearrangement links TRBV29-1 to TRBJ2-7; 11 nucleotides match TRBD1. The CDR3 covers 15 residues. The germline V gene encodes CDR1 SQVTM and CDR2 ANQGSEA. After removal of 5 bases from V and 3 bases from J, the junction contained 9 bases not matched to a gene. The CDR3 protein is CSVLDRGRGNYEQYF. In DNA form, the CDR3 reads TGCAGCGTTCTGGACAGGGGGCGAGGGAACTACGAGCAGTACTTC.

The chain carries TRBV7-3 and TRBJ2-1, with 7 bases fitting TRBD2. The CDR3 consists of 15 residues. The germline CDR1 and CDR2 sequences are SGHTA and FQGTGA. V trimming: 5 bases; J trimming: 8 bases; junction bases outside the gene matches: 12. The CDR3 loop reads CASSPTLRERYEQFF. The DNA for the CDR3 is TGTGCCAGCAGCCCCACGCTGCGGGAGAGGTATGAGCAGTTCTTC.

This clone was seen a handful of times. At one boundary the junction diverges from the germline segment, which might be a read error. The chain has TRBV7-7 and TRBJ2-5; TRBD1 aligns across 8 bases. The CDR3 spans 16 residues. Germline V CDR1 and CDR2: SSHAT, FNYEAQ (reference sequence). The DNA of the CDR3 is TGTGCTAGCAGCTTAGCTGGCGGGCAGGGGGCAGAGACCCAGTACTTC. It encodes CASSLAGGQGAETQYF.

The chain has TRBV25-1 and TRBJ2-4; D call uncertain. Germline V gene sequence: CDR1 MGHDK, CDR2 SYGVNS. The CDR3 contains 16 residues. Deletions cut 3 bases from V and 0 bases from J, with 12 bases between. The CDR3, as DNA: TGTGCCAGCAGTGACAGGTTCTACATAGCCAAAAACATTCAGTACTTC. Amino acid sequence: CASSDRFYIAKNIQYF.

The CDR3, as DNA: TGTGCCAGCAGCTCCCCTAAAGGGGGGGCCGCAGATACGCAGTATTTT. Translating gives CASSSPKGGAADTQYF. The chain is built from TRBV7-3 and TRBJ2-3, with a possible D match to TRBD2 (7 bases). V was trimmed by 4 bases and J by 4 bases, leaving 18 bases between them. Germline V gene data show CDR1 as SGHTA and CDR2 as FQGTGA. The CDR3 is 16 amino acids.

This clone was counted between two and nine times. The V gene is TRBV28, the J gene TRBJ2-4, with a weak D call TRBD1 (6 bases). V was clipped by 8 bases and J by 0 bases, with 23 bases between them. The CDR3 has 18 amino acids. Germline CDR1 reads MDHEN; CDR2 reads SYDVKM. The CDR3 DNA reads TGTGCCAGCGGGGGAACAGGGTACCCTCAAATAGCCAAAAACATTCAGTACTTC. Residues: CASGGTGYPQIAKNIQYF.

The V call is TRBV15, the J call TRBJ2-3; 8 nucleotides align to TRBD2. Germline V gene data show CDR1 as LNHNV and CDR2 as YYDKDF (reference sequence). This CDR3 has 17 residues. The V segment lost 1 base and the J segment 4 bases; nucleotides outside the gene matches: 10. Here the CDR3 reads CATSRGARGVVADTQYF. CDR3 in DNA: TGTGCCACCAGCAGAGGTGCGCGGGGGGTTGTCGCAGATACGCAGTATTTT. Full variable domain (missing parts from reference TRBV15 and TRBJ2-3): DAMVIQNPRYQVTQFGKPVTLSCSQTLNHNVMYWYQQKSSQAPKLLFHYYDKDFNNEADTPDNFQSRRPNTSFCFLDIRSPGLGDTAMYLCATSRGARGVVADTQYFGPGTRLTVL.

The J gene is TRBJ1-2, the V gene TRBV7-6; a weak D match, TRBD1 (5 bases). Germline V gene data show CDR1 as SGHVS and CDR2 as FNYEAQ. Trimming removed 2 bases at V and 5 bases at J, with 15 bases between. This CDR3 region has 15 residues. In nucleotides, the CDR3 is TGTGCCAGCAGCTTATCGTTGACAGATACGTATGGCTACACCTTC. Its translation is CASSLSLTDTYGYTF.

The genes are TRBV27 and TRBJ2-1, with a weak D call TRBD2 (5 bases). Germline loops: CDR1 MNHEY, CDR2 SMNVEV (reference sequence). The CDR3 loop spans 13 amino acids. Trimming removed 5 bases at V and 4 bases at J, with 9 bases between. The CDR3 region has the DNA TGTGCCAGCAGTCAAGGACTGTACAATGAGCAGTTCTTC. Its translation is CASSQGLYNEQFF.

The chain has TRBV6-5 and TRBJ1-3; D gene ambiguous. Trimming shortened V by 6 bases and J by 8 bases, and 11 bases separated the two germline ends. The CDR3 has 12 residues. Germline V gene data show CDR1 as MNHEY and CDR2 as SVGAGI. The CDR3 nucleotides read TGTGCCAGCAGGGCTTCCTTCGACACCATATATTTT. Translating gives CASRASFDTIYF.

The rearrangement links TRBV6-1 to TRBJ1-2; no clear D gene. V lost 2 bases, J lost 2 bases, and 3 bases lay in between. In germline, CDR1 is MNHNS, CDR2 SASEGT. This CDR3 has 12 amino acids. In nucleotides, the CDR3 is TGTGCCAGCAGTGAACGGAACTATGGCTACACCTTC. Amino acid sequence: CASSERNYGYTF.

The chain is built from TRBV27 and TRBJ2-5; TRBD1 matches 12 bases. The CDR3 is made up of 16 amino acids. V shed 5 bases, J shed 5 bases, and the junction held 9 bases outside the gene matches. Germline V gene sequence: CDR1 MNHEY, CDR2 SMNVEV (reference sequence). This CDR3 reads CASSPRDRGRGETQYF. In nucleotides, the CDR3 is TGTGCCAGCAGTCCCCGGGACAGGGGGCGCGGGGAGACCCAGTACTTC.

The chain has TRBV19 and TRBJ2-1; D gene ambiguous. Trimming removed 3 bases from V and 7 bases from J, with 10 bases in between. The germline V gene has CDR1 LNHDA and CDR2 SQIVND (reference sequence). CDR3 length equals 13 residues. CDR3 in DNA: TGTGCCAGTAGTATTCACGAGAGTAATGAGCAGTTCTTC. Residues: CASSIHESNEQFF.

This clone was observed a few times. The rearrangement links TRBV11-3 to TRBJ1-3; tentatively, D is TRBD1 (6 bases). The CDR3 has 16 amino acids. Germline-derived CDR1 and CDR2 are SGHNT and YENEEA. V was pared by 5 bases and J by 2 bases, with 16 bases between. This CDR3 reads CASSATGQSPGNTIYF. CDR3 sequence (DNA): TGTGCCAGCAGCGCAACGGGACAATCACCTGGAAACACCATATATTTT.